This T cell receptor beta chain stems from a study of OX40 agonist ivuxolimab in advanced cancers. Produced via immunoSEQ multiplex PCR; TCRdb's table is partial and in-frame only. The sample carries roughly 36,000 clones, roughly 85% recorded once. Germline lookup yields CDR1 SGHNT and CDR2 YENEEA. With V trimmed by 2 bases and J by 1 base, 2 bases remained unmatched. CDR3 size: 15 residues. This receptor was identified in an adult with an advanced solid tumor such as melanoma, head and neck, liver or kidney cancer. The chain uses TRBV11-3 and TRBJ2-5; TRBD2 matches at 9 bases. Source: CD4+ or CD8+ T cells sorted from blood, taken in a trial of the OX40 agonist ivuxolimab. The CDR3 region is CASSLLAGPQETQYF. The CDR3 nucleotides read TGTGCCAGCAGCTTACTAGCGGGGCCCCAAGAGACCCAGTACTTC.